The source of this T cell receptor (beta chain) is a study of T cell responses to AZD1222 COVID-19 vaccine. This clone appeared once. Its matching antigen is unknown. The method was immunoSEQ multiplex PCR; TCRdb's version includes in-frame clones alone and lacks a portion of them. The sample yields over 100,000 clones, just under 90% seen once. Overall study findings and caveats: Nearly half of unique spike-specific TCRs reportedly avoided B.1.351 and B.1.1.7 mutated regions. White British people made up most donors, females outnumbered males, and clonal diversity was possibly underestimated. Spike-specific TCR depth and breadth grew after two AZD1222 doses. Sampling that yielded the repertoires occurred only after the peak T cell response.

Sequenced here: peripheral blood, sampled on day 0 of AZD1222 vaccination. The receptor was isolated from an adult in good health.

In DNA, the CDR3 is TGTGCCTCAAGGCGCCAGGGTGGGGAGCAGTACTTC. Encoded protein: CASRRQGGEQYF. The chain uses TRBV6-5 and TRBJ2-7, with D maybe TRBD1 (5 bases). This CDR3 is built from 12 residues. Germline CDR1 MNHEY, CDR2 SVGAGI. Trimming cost V 11 bases and J 7 bases, with 18 bases left between them.